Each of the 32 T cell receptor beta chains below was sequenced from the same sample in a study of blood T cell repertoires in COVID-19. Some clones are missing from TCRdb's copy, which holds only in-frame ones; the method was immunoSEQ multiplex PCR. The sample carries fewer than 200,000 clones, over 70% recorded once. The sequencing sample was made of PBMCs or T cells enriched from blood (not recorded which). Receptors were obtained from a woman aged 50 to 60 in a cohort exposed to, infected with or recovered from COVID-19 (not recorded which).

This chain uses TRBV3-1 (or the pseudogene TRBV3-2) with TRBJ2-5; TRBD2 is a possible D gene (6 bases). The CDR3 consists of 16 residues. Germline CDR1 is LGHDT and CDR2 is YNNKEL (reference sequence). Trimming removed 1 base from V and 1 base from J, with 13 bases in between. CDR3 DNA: TGTGCCAGCAGCCAAGGGAGGACTAAACGCCAAGAGACCCAGTACTTC. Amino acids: CASSQGRTKRQETQYF.

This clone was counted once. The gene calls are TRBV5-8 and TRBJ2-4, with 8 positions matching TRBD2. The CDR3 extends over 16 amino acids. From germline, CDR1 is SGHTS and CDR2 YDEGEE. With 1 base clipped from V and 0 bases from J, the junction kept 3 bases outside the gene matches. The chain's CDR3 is CASSLSGRKAKNIQYF. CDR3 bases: TGTGCCAGCAGCTTGAGCGGGAGAAAAGCCAAAAACATTCAGTACTTC.

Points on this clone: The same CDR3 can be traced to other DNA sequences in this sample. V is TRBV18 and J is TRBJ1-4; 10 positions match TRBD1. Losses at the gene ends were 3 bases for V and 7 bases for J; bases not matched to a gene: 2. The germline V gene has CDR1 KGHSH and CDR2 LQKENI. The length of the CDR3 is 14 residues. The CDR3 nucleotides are TGTGCCAGCTCACCGGGACAGGGGAGTGAAAAACTGTTTTTT. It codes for CASSPGQGSEKLFF.

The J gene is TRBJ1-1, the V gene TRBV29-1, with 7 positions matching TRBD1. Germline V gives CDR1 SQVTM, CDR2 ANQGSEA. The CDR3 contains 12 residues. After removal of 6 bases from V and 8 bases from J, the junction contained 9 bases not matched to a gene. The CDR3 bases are TGCAGCGTAAAAACAGGGGATGGGGAAGCTTTCTTT. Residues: CSVKTGDGEAFF.

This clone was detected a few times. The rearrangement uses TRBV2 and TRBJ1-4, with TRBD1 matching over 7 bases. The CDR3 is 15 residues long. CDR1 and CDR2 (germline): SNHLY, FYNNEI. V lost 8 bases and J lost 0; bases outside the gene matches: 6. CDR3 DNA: TGTGCCAGCGCGACAGGGCCCGCAACTAATGAAAAACTGTTTTTT. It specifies CASATGPATNEKLFF.

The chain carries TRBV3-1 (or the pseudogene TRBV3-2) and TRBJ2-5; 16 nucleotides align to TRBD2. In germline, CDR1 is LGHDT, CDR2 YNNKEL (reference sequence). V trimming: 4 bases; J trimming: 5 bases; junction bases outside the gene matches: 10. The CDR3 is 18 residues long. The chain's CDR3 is CASSPGTSGGARAETQYF. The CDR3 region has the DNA TGTGCCAGCAGCCCTGGGACTAGCGGGGGGGCTCGGGCGGAGACCCAGTACTTC.

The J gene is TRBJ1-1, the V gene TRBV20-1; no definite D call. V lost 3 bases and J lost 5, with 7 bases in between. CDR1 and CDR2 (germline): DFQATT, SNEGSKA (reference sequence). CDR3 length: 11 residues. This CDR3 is CSASRVTEAFF. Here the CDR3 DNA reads TGCAGTGCTAGTCGCGTAACTGAAGCTTTCTTT.

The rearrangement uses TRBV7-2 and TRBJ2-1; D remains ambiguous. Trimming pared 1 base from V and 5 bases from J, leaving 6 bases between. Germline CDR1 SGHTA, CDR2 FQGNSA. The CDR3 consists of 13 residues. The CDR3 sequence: CASSLEYNNEQFF. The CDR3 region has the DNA TGTGCCAGCAGCTTAGAATATAACAATGAGCAGTTCTTC.

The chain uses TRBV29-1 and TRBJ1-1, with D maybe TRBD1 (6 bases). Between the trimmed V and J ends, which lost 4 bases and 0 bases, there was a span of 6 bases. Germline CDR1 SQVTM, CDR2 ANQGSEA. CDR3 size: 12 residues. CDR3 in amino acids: CSVGQVNTEAFF. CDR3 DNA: TGCAGCGTTGGACAGGTGAACACTGAAGCTTTCTTT.

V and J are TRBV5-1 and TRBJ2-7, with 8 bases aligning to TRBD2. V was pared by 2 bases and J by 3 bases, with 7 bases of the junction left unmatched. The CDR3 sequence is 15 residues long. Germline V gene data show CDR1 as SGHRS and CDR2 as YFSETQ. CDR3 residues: CASSFGLASLYEQYF. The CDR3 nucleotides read TGCGCCAGCAGCTTTGGACTAGCCTCCCTCTACGAGCAGTACTTC.

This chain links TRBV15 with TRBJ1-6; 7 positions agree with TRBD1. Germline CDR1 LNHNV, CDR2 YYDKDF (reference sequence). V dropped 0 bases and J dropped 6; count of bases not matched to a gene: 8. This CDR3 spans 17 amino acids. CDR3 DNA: TGTGCCACCAGCAGAGATCAGGGGGGACGGACTAATTCACCCCTCCACTTT. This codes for CATSRDQGGRTNSPLHF.

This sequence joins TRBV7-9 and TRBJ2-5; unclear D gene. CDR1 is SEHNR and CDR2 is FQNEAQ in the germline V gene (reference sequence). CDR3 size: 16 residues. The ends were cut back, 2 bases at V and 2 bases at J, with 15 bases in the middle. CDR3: CASSLKSSTLQETQYF. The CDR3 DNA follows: TGTGCCAGCAGCTTAAAGAGTTCTACCCTACAAGAGACCCAGTACTTC.

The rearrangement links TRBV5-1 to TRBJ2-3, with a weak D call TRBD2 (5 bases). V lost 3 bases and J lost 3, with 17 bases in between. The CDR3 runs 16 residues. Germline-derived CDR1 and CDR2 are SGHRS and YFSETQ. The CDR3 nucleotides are TGCGCCAGCAGCTGGGCCCCGGGGTCAGGAACAGATACGCAGTATTTT. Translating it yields CASSWAPGSGTDTQYF.

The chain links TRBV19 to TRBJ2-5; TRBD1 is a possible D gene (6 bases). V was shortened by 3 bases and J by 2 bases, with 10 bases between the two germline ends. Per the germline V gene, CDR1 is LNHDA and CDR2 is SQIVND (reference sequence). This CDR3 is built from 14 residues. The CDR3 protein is CASSIKDRQETQYF. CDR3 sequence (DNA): TGTGCCAGTAGTATCAAGGACAGACAAGAGACCCAGTACTTC. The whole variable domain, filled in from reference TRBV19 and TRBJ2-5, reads DGGITQSPKYLFRKEGQNVTLSCEQNLNHDAMYWYRQDPGQGLRLIYYSQIVNDFQKGDIAEGYSVSREKKESFPLTVTSAQKNPTAFYLCASSIKDRQETQYFGPGTRLLVL.

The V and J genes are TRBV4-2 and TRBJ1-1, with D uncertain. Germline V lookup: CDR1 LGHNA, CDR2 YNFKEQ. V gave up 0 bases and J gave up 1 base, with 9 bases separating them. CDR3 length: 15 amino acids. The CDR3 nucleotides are TGTGCCAGCAGCCAAGATCTAATCTCGAACACTGAAGCTTTCTTT. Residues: CASSQDLISNTEAFF.

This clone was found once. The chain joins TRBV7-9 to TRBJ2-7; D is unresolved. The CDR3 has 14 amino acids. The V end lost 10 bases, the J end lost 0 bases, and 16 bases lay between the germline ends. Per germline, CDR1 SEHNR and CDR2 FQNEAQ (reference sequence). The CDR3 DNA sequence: TGTGCCATTCCCCTCTCCCCAGACTCCTACGAGCAGTACTTC. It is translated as CAIPLSPDSYEQYF.

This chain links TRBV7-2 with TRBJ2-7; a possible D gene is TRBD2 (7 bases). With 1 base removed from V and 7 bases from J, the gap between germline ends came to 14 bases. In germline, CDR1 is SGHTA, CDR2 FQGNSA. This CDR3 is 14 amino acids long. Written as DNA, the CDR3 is TGTGCCAGCAGCTTAGTCCTGGGGGGGACAGAGCAGTACTTC. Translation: CASSLVLGGTEQYF.

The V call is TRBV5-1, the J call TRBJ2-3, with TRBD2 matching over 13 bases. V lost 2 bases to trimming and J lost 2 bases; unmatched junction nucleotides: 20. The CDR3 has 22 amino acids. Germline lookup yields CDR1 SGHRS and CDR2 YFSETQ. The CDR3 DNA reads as TGCGCCAGCAGCTTACAACCTAGACTAGCGGGGGGCGGAGGAAAGTCCACAGATACGCAGTATTTT. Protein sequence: CASSLQPRLAGGGGKSTDTQYF.

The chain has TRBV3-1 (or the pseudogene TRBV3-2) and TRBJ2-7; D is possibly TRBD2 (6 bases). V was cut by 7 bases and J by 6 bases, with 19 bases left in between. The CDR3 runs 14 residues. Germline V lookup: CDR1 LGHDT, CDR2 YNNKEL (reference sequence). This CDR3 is CASKKGRAGGEQYF. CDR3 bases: TGTGCCAGCAAAAAGGGCAGGGCCGGGGGCGAGCAGTACTTC.

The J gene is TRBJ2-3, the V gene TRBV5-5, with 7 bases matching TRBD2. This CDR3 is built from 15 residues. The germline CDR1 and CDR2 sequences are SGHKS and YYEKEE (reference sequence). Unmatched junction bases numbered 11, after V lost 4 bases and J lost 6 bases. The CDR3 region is CASSARGEGLDTQYF. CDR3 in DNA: TGTGCCAGCAGCGCTCGGGGGGAGGGATTGGATACGCAGTATTTT.

This chain's CDR3 is CASSAGQGGNTIYF. CDR3 in DNA: TGTGCCAGCAGCGCGGGACAGGGTGGAAACACCATATATTTT. The chain joins TRBV7-2 to TRBJ1-3; 9 bases align to TRBD1. Germline trimming cut 5 bases from V and 3 bases from J; bases unmatched to any gene: 2. Germline CDR1 and CDR2: SGHTA and FQGNSA. The CDR3 runs to 14 residues.

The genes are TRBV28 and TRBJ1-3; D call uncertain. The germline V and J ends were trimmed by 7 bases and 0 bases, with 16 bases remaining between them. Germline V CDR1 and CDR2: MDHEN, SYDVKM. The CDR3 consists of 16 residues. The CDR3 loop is CASIEVTGNSGNTIYF. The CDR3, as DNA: TGTGCCAGCATAGAAGTAACGGGTAACTCTGGAAACACCATATATTTT.

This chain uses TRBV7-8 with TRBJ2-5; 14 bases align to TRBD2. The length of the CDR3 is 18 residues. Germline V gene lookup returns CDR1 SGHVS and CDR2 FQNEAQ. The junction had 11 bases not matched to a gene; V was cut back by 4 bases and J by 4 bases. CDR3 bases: TGTGCCAGCAGCTCAGGGACTAGCGGGGGTAATTTCGGAGAGACCCAGTACTTC. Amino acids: CASSSGTSGGNFGETQYF. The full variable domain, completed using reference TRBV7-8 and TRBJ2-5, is GAGVSQSPRYKVAKRGQDVALRCDPISGHVSLFWYQQALGQGPEFLTYFQNEAQLDKSGLPSDRFFAERPEGSVSTLKIQRTQQEDSAVYLCASSSGTSGGNFGETQYFGPGTRLLVL.

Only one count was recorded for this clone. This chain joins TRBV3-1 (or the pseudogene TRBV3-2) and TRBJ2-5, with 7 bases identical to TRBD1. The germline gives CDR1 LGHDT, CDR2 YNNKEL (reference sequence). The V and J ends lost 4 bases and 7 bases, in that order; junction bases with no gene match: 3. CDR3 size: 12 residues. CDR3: CASSLGGLTQYF. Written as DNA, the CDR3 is TGTGCCAGCAGCCTAGGGGGCTTGACCCAGTACTTC.

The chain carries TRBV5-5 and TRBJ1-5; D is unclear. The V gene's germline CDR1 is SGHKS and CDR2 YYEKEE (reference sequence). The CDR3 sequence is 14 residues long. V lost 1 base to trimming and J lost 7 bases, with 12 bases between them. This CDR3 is CASSLLPKEQPQHF. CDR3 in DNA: TGTGCCAGCAGCTTGCTTCCGAAGGAGCAGCCCCAGCATTTT.

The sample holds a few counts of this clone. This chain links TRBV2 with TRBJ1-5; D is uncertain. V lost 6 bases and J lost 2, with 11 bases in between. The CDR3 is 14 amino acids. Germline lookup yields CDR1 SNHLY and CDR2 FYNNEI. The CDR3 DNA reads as TGTGCCAGCAGCATCGAGCGAGGCAATCAGCCCCAGCATTTT. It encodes CASSIERGNQPQHF. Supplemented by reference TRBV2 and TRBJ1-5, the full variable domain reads EPEVTQTPSHQVTQMGQEVILRCVPISNHLYFYWYRQILGQKVEFLVSFYNNEISEKSEIFDDQFSVERPDGSNFTLKIRSTKLEDSAMYFCASSIERGNQPQHFGDGTRLSIL.

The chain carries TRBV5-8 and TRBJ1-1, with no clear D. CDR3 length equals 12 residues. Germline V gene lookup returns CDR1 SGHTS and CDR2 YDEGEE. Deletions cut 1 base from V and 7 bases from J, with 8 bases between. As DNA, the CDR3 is TGTGCCAGCAGCTTGTTGTTATATGAAGCTTTCTTT. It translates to CASSLLLYEAFF.

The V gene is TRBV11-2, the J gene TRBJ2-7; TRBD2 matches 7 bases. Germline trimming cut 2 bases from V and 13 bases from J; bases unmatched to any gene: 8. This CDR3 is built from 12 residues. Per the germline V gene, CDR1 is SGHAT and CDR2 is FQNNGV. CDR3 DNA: TGTGCCAGCAGCTTATCTGTCGGGACTACTTACTTC. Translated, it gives CASSLSVGTTYF.

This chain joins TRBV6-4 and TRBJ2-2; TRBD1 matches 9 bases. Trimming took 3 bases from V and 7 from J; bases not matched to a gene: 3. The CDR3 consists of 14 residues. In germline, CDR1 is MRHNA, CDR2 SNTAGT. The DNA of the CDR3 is TGTGCCAGCAGTGAGACAGGGGGAGTCGGGGAGCTGTTTTTT. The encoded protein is CASSETGGVGELFF.

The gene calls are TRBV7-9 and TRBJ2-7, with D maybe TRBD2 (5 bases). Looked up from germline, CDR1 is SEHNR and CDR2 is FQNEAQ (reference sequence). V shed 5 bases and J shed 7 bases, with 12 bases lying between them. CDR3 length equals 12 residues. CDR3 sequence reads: CASSHPPGEQYF. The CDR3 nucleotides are TGTGCCAGCAGCCACCCGCCGGGAGAGCAGTACTTC. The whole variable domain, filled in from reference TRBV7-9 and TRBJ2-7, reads DTGVSQNPRHKITKRGQNVTFRCDPISEHNRLYWYRQTLGQGPEFLTYFQNEAQLEKSRLLSDRFSAERPKGSFSTLEIQRTEQGDSAMYLCASSHPPGEQYFGPGTRLTVT.

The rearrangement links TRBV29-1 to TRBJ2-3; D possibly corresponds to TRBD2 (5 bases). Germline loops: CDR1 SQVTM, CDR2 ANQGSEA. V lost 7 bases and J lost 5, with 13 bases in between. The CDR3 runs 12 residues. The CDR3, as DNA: TGCAGCGGCGACTACTCAGGAGATACGCAGTATTTT. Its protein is CSGDYSGDTQYF.

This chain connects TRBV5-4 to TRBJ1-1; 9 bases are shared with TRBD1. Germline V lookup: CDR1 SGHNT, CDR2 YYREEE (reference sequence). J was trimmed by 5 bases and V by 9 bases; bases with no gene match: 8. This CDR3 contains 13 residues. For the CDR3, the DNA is TGTGCCATCCAACAGGGGGCTGGTACTGAAGCTTTCTTT. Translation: CAIQQGAGTEAFF.